These 16 T cell receptor beta chains originate from one sample sequenced in a study of patients and donors after allogeneic stem cell transplantation. TCRdb used MiXCR to reprocess the RT-PCR reads, holding one entry per CDR3 protein. The sample has about a million distinct CDR3 sequences; more than 15% are singletons. The sequenced sample consisted of blood, either unsorted or a sorted T cell fraction (not recorded which). The receptors derive from a human donor who was either an allogeneic HSCT recipient or a stem cell or donor lymphocyte infusion donor (not recorded which). It is not recorded whose cells these are; they may come from a transplant donor.

This clonotype has only a few counts. The chain combines TRBV29-1 with TRBJ2-1; 7 bases align to TRBD2. Per germline, CDR1 SQVTM and CDR2 ANQGSEA. This CDR3 is built from 14 residues. After removal of 8 bases from V and 1 base from J, the junction contained 8 bases not matched to a gene. The CDR3 loop is CSSNGEGSYNEQFF. DNA for the CDR3: TGCAGCTCCAATGGGGAGGGGTCCTACAATGAGCAGTTCTTC.

The V gene is TRBV3-1, the J gene TRBJ2-1, with D maybe TRBD2 (5 bases). The CDR3 runs 14 residues. V was pared by 4 bases and J by 9 bases, with 16 bases between. Germline V CDR1 and CDR2: LGHDT, YNNKEL (reference sequence). The DNA of the CDR3 is TGTGCCAGCAGCCGTCCACCACTAGAAAGTGAGCAGTTCTTC. Encoded protein: CASSRPPLESEQFF.

V is TRBV5-1 and J is TRBJ1-6; possible D gene TRBD1, 6 bases. The V gene lost 4 bases and the J gene lost 7 bases, with 15 bases spanning the gap. In germline, CDR1 is SGHRS, CDR2 YFSETQ. The CDR3 is 15 amino acids. CDR3 nucleotide sequence: TGCGCCAGCAGCCTTGGGGGGGCGAAGAATTCACCCCTCCACTTT. It specifies CASSLGGAKNSPLHF.

The chain employs TRBV14 and TRBJ1-2, with TRBD1 as a possible D gene (5 bases). The CDR3 contains 15 residues. Trimming left V 0 bases short and J 8 bases short, with 16 bases between. Germline assignment: CDR1 SGHDN and CDR2 FVKESK. The CDR3 loop is CASSQDPGSQGGYTF. CDR3 nucleotides: TGTGCCAGCAGCCAAGATCCGGGTTCGCAGGGAGGCTACACCTTC.

The V call is TRBV20-1, the J call TRBJ2-5; possible D gene TRBD1, 5 bases. This CDR3 comprises 12 residues. Germline values: CDR1 DFQATT, CDR2 SNEGSKA (reference sequence). Trimming removed 2 bases from V and 5 bases from J, with 9 bases in between. CDR3 protein: CSARQGKETQYF. DNA of the CDR3: TGCAGTGCTAGACAGGGAAAGGAGACCCAGTACTTC.

The chain couples TRBV20-1 to TRBJ2-4, with D unresolved. V was trimmed by 0 bases and J by 1 base, leaving 7 bases between them. CDR3 size: 14 residues. In germline, CDR1 is DFQATT, CDR2 SNEGSKA (reference sequence). The CDR3 DNA follows: TGCAGTGCTAGAGAGATGCCGGCCAAAAACATTCAGTACTTC. Translating gives CSAREMPAKNIQYF.

The rearrangement joins TRBV7-2 to TRBJ1-5, with TRBD1 as a possible D gene (5 bases). Deletions cut 1 base from V and 3 bases from J, with 10 bases between. The CDR3 covers 15 residues. CDR1 and CDR2 (germline): SGHTA, FQGNSA. CDR3 in amino acids: CASSLGNRYNQPQHF. CDR3 bases: TGTGCCAGCAGCTTAGGTAACAGGTACAATCAGCCCCAGCATTTT.

The chain recombines TRBV19 with TRBJ1-3; no clear D. From germline, CDR1 is LNHDA and CDR2 SQIVND (reference sequence). This CDR3 has 15 residues. The V end was cut by 7 bases, the J end by 0 bases, with 13 bases between. The CDR3, as DNA: TGTGCCAGTACTCGGCTCAGAAACTCTGGAAACACCATATATTTT. This gives the protein CASTRLRNSGNTIYF.

This clonotype showed up just a few times. The chain recombines TRBV5-6 with TRBJ1-5; D possibly corresponds to TRBD1 (5 bases). Trimming pared 1 base from V and 9 bases from J, leaving 17 bases between. The germline V gene encodes CDR1 SGHDT and CDR2 YYEEEE. This CDR3 has 15 amino acids. CDR3 loop: CASSLLGEGPGPQHF. As DNA, the CDR3 is TGTGCCAGCAGCTTGCTAGGGGAGGGGCCGGGGCCCCAGCATTTT.

This clonotype was observed a handful of times. The chain combines TRBV6-1 with TRBJ2-6; TRBD2 aligns across 8 bases. The germline CDR1 and CDR2 sequences are MNHNS and SASEGT. This CDR3 comprises 17 residues. The trim removed 5 bases at V and 2 bases at J, leaving 8 bases unmatched. The CDR3 DNA is TGTGCCAGCAGTACCCTTATAGCGGGGACTGGGGCCAACGTCCTGACTTTC. Translated, it gives CASSTLIAGTGANVLTF.

This clonotype occurred many times. This chain uses TRBV12-3 or TRBV12-4 with TRBJ1-1, with D unclear. The CDR3 loop spans 13 amino acids. Trimming removed 6 bases at V and 11 bases at J, with 19 bases between. The CDR3 loop reads CASSRHGNFLAFF. The CDR3 DNA reads as TGTGCCAGCAGCAGACACGGGAACTTTTTGGCTTTCTTT.

The gene calls are TRBV12-3 or TRBV12-4 and TRBJ2-1; 7 bases line up with TRBD2. After removal of 2 bases from V and 5 bases from J, the junction contained 9 bases not matched to a gene. The CDR3 runs 16 residues. CDR3 coding DNA: TGTGCCAGCAGTTTATTTCGTAGCGGGCCCAACAATGAGCAGTTCTTC. This codes for CASSLFRSGPNNEQFF.

V is TRBV18 and J is TRBJ1-3; no reliable D call. Trimming removed 0 bases from V and 1 base from J, with 7 bases in between. The V gene's germline CDR1 is KGHSH and CDR2 LQKENI. The CDR3 consists of 15 residues. For the CDR3, the DNA is TGTGCCAGCTCACCACCGTCTCATTCTGGAAACACCATATATTTT. Residues: CASSPPSHSGNTIYF.

This clonotype was counted at least ten times. The genes are TRBV12-3 or TRBV12-4 and TRBJ2-1; 8 bases align to TRBD1. This CDR3 has 16 amino acids. After removal of 4 bases from V and 5 bases from J, the junction contained 10 bases not matched to a gene. CDR3: CASSSTLRTGNNEQFF. Here the CDR3 DNA reads TGTGCCAGCAGTTCCACCCTAAGGACAGGGAACAATGAGCAGTTCTTC.

The chain links TRBV5-1 to TRBJ2-7, with a tentative D call TRBD2 (6 bases). The germline V and J ends were trimmed by 2 bases and 0 bases, with 15 bases remaining between them. CDR3 length: 16 residues. Looked up from germline, CDR1 is SGHRS and CDR2 is YFSETQ. The CDR3 bases are TGCGCCAGCAGCTTTTCGGGACTCAACGGCTCCTACGAGCAGTACTTC. Protein: CASSFSGLNGSYEQYF.

In its sample, this clonotype was seen a few times. The rearrangement joins TRBV5-1 to TRBJ2-3, with D unclear. Germline assignment: CDR1 SGHRS and CDR2 YFSETQ. This CDR3 has 15 amino acids. Trimming cost V 0 bases and J 4 bases, with 12 bases left between them. CDR3 in DNA: TGCGCCAGCAGCTTGGAAGGCACAAGAGCAGATACGCAGTATTTT. Translated, it gives CASSLEGTRADTQYF.